A selection of T cell receptor beta chains follows, all from one sample in a study of cytomegalovirus exposure and HLA in healthy donors. The method was immunoSEQ multiplex PCR; TCRdb's version includes in-frame clones alone and lacks a portion of them. Of approximately 160,000 clones detected, about 71% appear once; the ten largest clones hold approximately 1.5%. The material sequenced was PBMCs. The source is a man in his fifties in good health and CMV-seronegative. CDR3s include the opening cysteine and the closing phenylalanine or tryptophan. The order of the fields is D gene, J gene, V gene, clone size, CDR3 protein, CDR3 DNA. A D gene is named only where the DNA matches it firmly. Rows may omit the clone size; those that give it use once, few, many or a size class.

d_gene: TRBD1; j_gene: TRBJ1-5; v_gene: TRBV19; abundance: .; CDR3aa: CASSMRRAGGSGQGAFQPQHF; CDR3nt: TGTGCCAGTAGTATGAGAAGGGCTGGGGGCTCCGGACAGGGGGCGTTTCAGCCCCAGCATTTT
d_gene: TRBD1; j_gene: TRBJ2-1; v_gene: TRBV7-9; abundance: .; CDR3aa: CASSLKAGGSEQFF; CDR3nt: TGTGCCAGCAGCTTAAAGGCAGGGGGAAGTGAGCAGTTCTTC
d_gene: .; j_gene: TRBJ1-1; v_gene: TRBV5-1; abundance: .; CDR3aa: CASSFERGGATEAFF; CDR3nt: TGCGCCAGCAGCTTTGAGCGTGGGGGGGCCACTGAAGCTTTCTTT
d_gene: TRBD2; j_gene: TRBJ2-1; v_gene: TRBV4-1; abundance: few; CDR3aa: CASSQEQRGDNEQFF; CDR3nt: TGCGCCAGCAGCCAAGAGCAGCGGGGGGACAATGAGCAGTTCTTC
d_gene: TRBD1; j_gene: TRBJ1-3; v_gene: TRBV11-2; abundance: .; CDR3aa: CASSLQGANGNTIYF; CDR3nt: TGTGCCAGCAGCTTACAGGGGGCCAATGGAAACACCATATATTTT
d_gene: TRBD1; j_gene: TRBJ2-2; v_gene: TRBV7-9; abundance: .; CDR3aa: CASSLGRGQRDTGELFF; CDR3nt: TGTGCCAGCAGCTTAGGCAGGGGGCAGCGAGACACCGGGGAGCTGTTTTTT
d_gene: TRBD1; j_gene: TRBJ1-5; v_gene: TRBV7-2; abundance: .; CDR3aa: CASSLVQGAQPQHF; CDR3nt: TGTGCCAGCAGCTTAGTACAGGGGGCTCAGCCCCAGCATTTT
d_gene: TRBD1; j_gene: TRBJ1-2; v_gene: TRBV5-1; abundance: .; CDR3aa: CASSSRGPHDYGYTF; CDR3nt: TGCGCCAGCAGCTCCAGGGGGCCCCATGACTATGGCTACACCTTC
d_gene: .; j_gene: TRBJ1-2; v_gene: TRBV2; abundance: .; CDR3aa: CASSDFLAFSGYTF; CDR3nt: TGTGCCAGCAGCGATTTTCTAGCTTTCAGTGGCTACACCTTC
d_gene: .; j_gene: TRBJ1-1; v_gene: TRBV6-5; abundance: many; CDR3aa: CASSAGLQNTEAFF; CDR3nt: TGTGCCAGCAGTGCGGGACTCCAGAACACTGAAGCTTTCTTT
d_gene: .; j_gene: TRBJ1-4; v_gene: TRBV28; abundance: .; CDR3aa: CASIPGGGIANEKLFF; CDR3nt: TGTGCCAGCATCCCCGGGGGGGGCATTGCTAATGAAAAACTGTTTTTT
d_gene: TRBD1; j_gene: TRBJ2-7; v_gene: TRBV19; abundance: .; CDR3aa: CASSVRQGAYEQYF; CDR3nt: TGTGCCAGTAGTGTTCGACAGGGGGCTTACGAGCAGTACTTC
d_gene: TRBD1; j_gene: TRBJ2-7; v_gene: TRBV19; abundance: few; CDR3aa: CASSIEDRPNYEQYF; CDR3nt: TGTGCCAGTAGTATAGAGGACAGGCCTAACTACGAGCAGTACTTC
d_gene: .; j_gene: TRBJ1-3; v_gene: TRBV7-2; abundance: .; CDR3aa: CASSFSRQSSGNTIYF; CDR3nt: TGTGCCAGCAGCTTTTCCCGACAGAGCTCTGGAAACACCATATATTTT
d_gene: .; j_gene: TRBJ2-3; v_gene: TRBV5-1; abundance: .; CDR3aa: CASSIYGASTDTQYF; CDR3nt: TGCGCCAGCAGCATTTACGGTGCTAGCACAGATACGCAGTATTTT